This record looks at one T cell receptor (beta chain) sequence and its context. The data were taken from a study of cytotoxic CD8 clonotypes in ibrutinib-treated CLL. Assay used: immunoSEQ multiplex PCR; TCRdb lists only in-frame clones, some missing. The sample includes approximately 280,000 clones, 70% to 80% of them seen just once. Sequences were derived from PBMCs, sampled at disease progression, from a patient treated with ibrutinib. The receptor was isolated from a human donor with chronic lymphocytic leukemia.

The CDR3 here is CASSPGTGFWPLHF. CDR3 coding DNA: TGTGCCAGCAGCCCCGGGACAGGGTTTTGGCCCCTCCACTTT. The chain links TRBV7-9 to TRBJ1-6, with 9 bases lining up with TRBD1. V trimming: 5 bases; J trimming: 13 bases; junction bases outside the gene matches: 9. Germline-derived CDR1 and CDR2 are SEHNR and FQNEAQ (reference sequence). This CDR3 contains 14 residues.